The following is a T cell receptor (beta chain) sequence with its context. Its antigen is not identified. This sample stems from a study of T-cell reconstitution after alpha-beta-depleted transplantation in children. Study-level points and caveats: Expanded graft clones numbering several hundred reportedly gave rise to alpha-beta T cells about two months after transplant. Counts and diversity of T cells one year after transplant came mostly from newly produced T cells. High day-60 TCRbeta diversity in some patients came from surviving recipient T cells and thymic progenitors.

V gave up 4 bases and J gave up 6 bases, with 19 bases separating them. This CDR3 comprises 14 residues. Per the germline V gene, CDR1 is SQVTM and CDR2 is ANQGSEA. Preparation of the TCRbeta library was carried out with unique molecular identifiers. TCRdb reanalysed the PCR reads using MiXCR and keeps one entry per CDR3 protein. Of approximately 1,000,000 distinct CDR3 sequences listed, about 31% are singletons. The TCR comes from a boy in the first two years of life who had a stem cell transplant for SCID, so the T cells may come from the graft donor. The sequencing here drew on PBMCs, mostly from graft donor cells, taken 360 days after TCRalphabeta/CD19-depleted stem cell transplant. This chain links TRBV29-1 with TRBJ2-7, with D possibly TRBD2 on 6 matching bases. The CDR3 protein is CSVVGGLGVSEQYF. CDR3 DNA: TGCAGCGTTGTGGGGGGACTGGGAGTCTCCGAGCAGTACTTC.